The TCR beta chain under discussion was sequenced for a study of shared clonotypes between healthy human individuals. On the study more broadly: A few men and two women, aged 18 to 49, were donors.

Here immunoSEQ multiplex PCR was the method, and the copy in TCRdb shows in-frame clones only, minus some. The sample contains millions of clones, around nine tenths of which appear only once. With regard to this clone: Additional DNA sequences in this sample encode the identical CDR3.

The CDR3 covers 11 residues. V was clipped by 4 bases and J by 2 bases, with 2 bases between them. Germline values: CDR1 ENHRY, CDR2 SYGVKD. This rearrangement joins TRBV10-3 to TRBJ2-5; no definite D call. The receptor's source is a man between 18 and 35 years old in good health. Sample: naive CD4+ T cells sorted from blood. Subset defined: CD45RA+ positively selected. The CDR3 region has the DNA TGTGCCATCAGTGCTCAAGAGACCCAGTACTTC. It is translated as CAISAQETQYF.